These 24 T cell receptor beta chains were sequenced from one sample in a study of T cells after yellow fever vaccination. TCRdb processed the 5' RACE reads anew with MiXCR; each CDR3 protein has one entry. The repertoire consists of fewer than 450,000 distinct CDR3 sequences, with 11% occurring once and the leading ten covering roughly 18%. The specimen comprised PBMCs, sampled on the day of the first yellow fever vaccination. These receptors were obtained from a man between 18 and 35 years old who received the YFV17D yellow fever vaccine.

A few counts support this clonotype. The chain couples TRBV7-2 to TRBJ1-2; a weak D match, TRBD1 (5 bases). Trimming took 2 bases from V and 1 from J, leaving 14 bases between them. The CDR3 runs to 16 residues. Germline CDR1 SGHTA, CDR2 FQGNSA. CDR3 nucleotide sequence: TGTGCCAGCAGCTTATTGCCGGGGCGCTTTAACTATGGCTACACCTTC. This codes for CASSLLPGRFNYGYTF.

The chain carries TRBV6-1 and TRBJ2-6, with a possible D match to TRBD1 (6 bases). This CDR3 spans 14 amino acids. Per germline, CDR1 MNHNS and CDR2 SASEGT. The CDR3 loop reads CASDRLSGANVLTF. In nucleotides, the CDR3 is TGTGCGTCGGACAGACTCTCTGGGGCCAACGTCCTGACTTTC.

The chain joins TRBV4-3 to TRBJ1-3, with D uncertain. The V gene's germline CDR1 is LGHNA and CDR2 YSLEER. The CDR3 spans 15 residues. The V end was cut by 0 bases, the J end by 1 base, with 7 bases between. The CDR3 sequence is CASSQDRVSGNTIYF. CDR3 sequence (DNA): TGCGCCAGCAGCCAAGATCGGGTTTCTGGAAACACCATATATTTT.

This clonotype was seen only a few times. The V call is TRBV4-2, the J call TRBJ1-1, with D tentatively TRBD1 (5 bases). CDR1 LGHNA and CDR2 YNFKEQ come from the germline V gene. V was pared by 5 bases and J by 4 bases, with 14 bases between. This CDR3 region has 14 residues. CDR3 sequence reads: CASSEESGGTEAFF. The DNA for the CDR3 is TGTGCCAGCAGCGAGGAATCGGGGGGCACTGAAGCTTTCTTT.

This clonotype turned up a few times. J is TRBJ2-5 and V is TRBV14, with 9 bases that match TRBD1. Germline V gene lookup returns CDR1 SGHDN and CDR2 FVKESK. This CDR3 is 16 amino acids long. V dropped 7 bases and J dropped 4; count of bases not matched to a gene: 13. Written as DNA, the CDR3 is TGTGCCAGCAAGGGGACCGGGACAGGGACGCGAGAGACCCAGTACTTC. It translates to CASKGTGTGTRETQYF. The whole variable domain, filled in from reference TRBV14 and TRBJ2-5, reads EAGVTQFPSHSVIEKGQTVTLRCDPISGHDNLYWYRRVMGKEIKFLLHFVKESKQDESGMPNNRFLAERTGGTYSTLKVQPAELEDSGVYFCASKGTGTGTRETQYFGPGTRLLVL.

This clonotype turned up a few times. The chain links TRBV6-2 or TRBV6-3 to TRBJ2-2; a weak D match, TRBD1 (6 bases). Germline V gene lookup returns CDR1 MNHEY and CDR2 SVGEGT. V was trimmed by 6 bases and J by 5 bases, leaving 10 bases between them. The CDR3 sequence is 13 residues long. The chain's CDR3 is CASRRTGTGELFF. CDR3 coding DNA: TGTGCCAGCAGGAGAACAGGGACCGGGGAGCTGTTTTTT.

In this sample, this clonotype turned up a few times. The chain carries TRBV5-1 and TRBJ2-6; D gene uncertain. There are 17 residues in the CDR3. Germline V gene lookup returns CDR1 SGHRS and CDR2 YFSETQ. Trimming shortened V by 0 bases and J by 4 bases, and 14 bases separated the two germline ends. The CDR3 spells CASSLEGTSWGANVLTF. The CDR3 DNA reads TGCGCCAGCAGCTTGGAGGGCACCTCTTGGGGGGCCAACGTCCTGACTTTC.

The V and J genes are TRBV5-1 and TRBJ2-5; a weak D match, TRBD1 (5 bases). The germline V gene encodes CDR1 SGHRS and CDR2 YFSETQ. Trimming removed 5 bases at V and 2 bases at J, with 10 bases between. This CDR3 spans 13 amino acids. The CDR3 DNA is TGCGCCAGCAGACCGGACACTCAAGAGACCCAGTACTTC. This encodes CASRPDTQETQYF.

This clonotype was seen ten or more times. The rearrangement joins TRBV5-1 to TRBJ2-7, with 8 bases identical to TRBD1. V gave up 0 bases and J gave up 0 bases; unmatched junction bases: 2. CDR1 and CDR2 from the germline V gene are SGHRS and YFSETQ. This CDR3 has 15 residues. The CDR3 coding sequence is TGCGCCAGCAGCTTGGACAGGGGGATCTCCTACGAGCAGTACTTC. Protein: CASSLDRGISYEQYF.

The chain joins TRBV4-1 to TRBJ2-7; TRBD2 matches 7 bases. The CDR3 runs 15 residues. The germline CDR1 and CDR2 sequences are MGHRA and YSYEKL. Germline trimming cut 3 bases from V and 7 bases from J; bases unmatched to any gene: 12. CDR3 bases: TGCGCCAGCAGCCATGGAAGCGGGGTACTTTTGGAGCAGTACTTC. This encodes CASSHGSGVLLEQYF.

The sample holds a few counts of this clonotype. The chain uses TRBV7-4 and TRBJ1-5; 8 bases fit TRBD1. The CDR3 contains 13 residues. Germline V gene sequence: CDR1 SGHVT, CDR2 SQSDAQ. CDR3 in amino acids: CVRDRGGNQPQHF. The CDR3, as DNA: TGTGTTCGCGACAGGGGAGGCAATCAGCCCCAGCATTTT. The full variable domain, rest sourced from reference TRBV7-4 and TRBJ1-5, is GAGVSQSPRYKVAKRGRDVALRCDSISGHVTLYWYRQTLGQGSEVLTYSQSDAQRDKSGRPSGRFSAERPERSVSTLKIQRTEQGDSAVYLCVRDRGGNQPQHFGDGTRLSIL.

This clonotype was detected a few times. V is TRBV14 and J is TRBJ2-7; unclear D gene. The CDR3 has 14 residues. Germline V CDR1 and CDR2: SGHDN, FVKESK. Trimming left V 6 bases short and J 0 bases short, with 12 bases between. The CDR3 region has the DNA TGTGCCAGCAGTCCCAGGCTCGACTCCTACGAGCAGTACTTC. This gives the protein CASSPRLDSYEQYF. Combining the CDR3 with reference TRBV14 and TRBJ2-7 gives the whole variable domain EAGVTQFPSHSVIEKGQTVTLRCDPISGHDNLYWYRRVMGKEIKFLLHFVKESKQDESGMPNNRFLAERTGGTYSTLKVQPAELEDSGVYFCASSPRLDSYEQYFGPGTRLTVT.

This clonotype showed up just a few times. The chain carries TRBV25-1 and TRBJ2-1, with D possibly matching TRBD1 (6 bases). V gave up 10 bases and J gave up 3 bases, with 19 bases separating them. Germline loops: CDR1 MGHDK, CDR2 SYGVNS. The CDR3 covers 15 residues. The CDR3: CATLRDTLGYNEQFF. CDR3 DNA sequence: TGTGCCACCCTCCGGGACACCCTTGGCTACAATGAGCAGTTCTTC.

The chain uses TRBV7-2 and TRBJ1-4; TRBD1 matches at 7 bases. CDR3 length: 14 residues. Germline CDR1 SGHTA, CDR2 FQGNSA. Trimming cost V 5 bases and J 8 bases; bases outside gene matches: 8. The CDR3, as DNA: TGTGCCAGCAGCCCTGACAGGGAGGGAGAAAAACTGTTTTTT. Residues: CASSPDREGEKLFF.

This clonotype turned up a few times. The V gene is TRBV12-3 or TRBV12-4, the J gene TRBJ1-1; TRBD1 matches 8 bases. CDR3 length: 13 residues. V gave up 7 bases and J gave up 4 bases; unmatched junction bases: 5. The CDR3 protein is CASTPTGVTEAFF. CDR3 DNA sequence: TGTGCCAGCACCCCGACAGGGGTCACTGAAGCTTTCTTT.

The chain joins TRBV11-1 to TRBJ2-1, with TRBD2 as a possible D gene (6 bases). Trimming took 4 bases from V and 4 from J, leaving 23 bases between them. The CDR3 has 18 residues. Germline V gene sequence: CDR1 SGHAT, CDR2 FQDESV (reference sequence). DNA for the CDR3: TGTGCCAGCAGCTCTACTCGAGGCGGGCGGGGCCGTTACAATGAGCAGTTCTTC. This encodes CASSSTRGGRGRYNEQFF.

This clonotype was seen more than once but under ten times. The chain joins TRBV9 to TRBJ2-5; 7 bases line up with TRBD1. With 4 bases clipped from V and 5 bases from J, the junction kept 8 bases outside the gene matches. CDR1 SGDLS and CDR2 YYNGEE come from the germline V gene. The CDR3 has 14 amino acids. The CDR3 region has the DNA TGTGCCAGCAGCACCCGACAGGGCGGGGAGACCCAGTACTTC. Amino acids: CASSTRQGGETQYF.

This clonotype was seen only a few times. The chain uses TRBV5-1 and TRBJ2-1; D is possibly TRBD2 (6 bases). Germline-derived CDR1 and CDR2 are SGHRS and YFSETQ. V was shortened by 4 bases and J by 8 bases, with 22 bases between the two germline ends. The CDR3 sequence is 16 residues long. The CDR3 reads CASSNQTRYILHEQFF. The CDR3 DNA is TGCGCCAGCAGCAACCAGACTAGATACATTTTGCATGAGCAGTTCTTC.

This clonotype was found a few times. This chain connects TRBV7-2 to TRBJ2-7; D might be TRBD2 (7 bases). Per the germline V gene, CDR1 is SGHTA and CDR2 is FQGNSA. The ends were cut back, 4 bases at V and 5 bases at J, with 12 bases in the middle. There are 13 residues in the CDR3. CDR3 nucleotide sequence: TGTGCCAGCAGCTCCGGGGGGCGAGACGAGCAGTACGTC. Its translation is CASSSGGRDEQYV.

CDR3 sequence reads: CATSWSGGGGTDTQYF. Here the CDR3 DNA reads TGTGCCACCAGCTGGAGCGGGGGCGGCGGCACAGATACGCAGTATTTT. The rearrangement joins TRBV15 to TRBJ2-3, with TRBD2 matching 8 bases. Germline lookup yields CDR1 LNHNV and CDR2 YYDKDF (reference sequence). This CDR3 region has 16 residues. Losses at the gene ends were 5 bases for V and 1 base for J; bases not matched to a gene: 8.

The CDR3 DNA is TGTGCCAGCAGACCCGGAACAGGGCTGGGGGCCAACGTCCTGACTTTC. Residues: CASRPGTGLGANVLTF. The J gene is TRBJ2-6, the V gene TRBV27; D may be TRBD1 (6 bases). Between the trimmed V and J ends, which lost 6 bases and 4 bases, there was a span of 16 bases. CDR1 is MNHEY, CDR2 SMNVEV, per germline (reference sequence). This CDR3 contains 16 residues.

This clonotype was seen only a few times. The V gene is TRBV10-3, the J gene TRBJ2-7; 7 nucleotides align to TRBD2. The germline gives CDR1 ENHRY, CDR2 SYGVKD. The CDR3 runs to 15 residues. J gave up 5 bases and V 6 bases, and 13 bases lay outside the gene matches. CDR3 nucleotide sequence: TGTGCCATCAGGGATACTAGCGCAAAGTCCCACGAGCAGTACGTC. Its protein is CAIRDTSAKSHEQYV.

J is TRBJ1-4 and V is TRBV7-2; a weak D match, TRBD1 (5 bases). The germline V and J ends were trimmed by 1 base and 8 bases, with 14 bases remaining between them. Germline CDR1 is SGHTA and CDR2 is FQGNSA. This CDR3 has 15 residues. CDR3: CASSLERAGQEKLFF. The DNA of the CDR3 is TGTGCCAGCAGCTTAGAACGGGCAGGGCAAGAAAAACTGTTTTTT.

This clonotype was seen a few times. This chain connects TRBV6-5 to TRBJ1-6; D uncertain. This CDR3 region has 17 residues. The germline CDR1 and CDR2 sequences are MNHEY and SVGAGI. V dropped 0 bases and J dropped 7 bases, with 16 bases sitting between them. Here the CDR3 DNA reads TGTGCCAGCAGTTACTCTCCGACCGGCGGAGCCAATTCACCCCTCCACTTT. Translation gives CASSYSPTGGANSPLHF.